This T cell receptor beta chain came from a study of cytomegalovirus exposure and HLA in healthy donors. On the study more broadly: As an earlier analysis found, some 170 million T cells yielded about 120 million unique TCR beta sequences.

Overall study results and limits: Certain sequence variants were highly shared and formed a cluster, and this cluster was likely a sequencing artifact. A later analysis found most CMV-associated TCR beta chains apparently HLA-restricted.

60 Vbeta and 13 Jbeta primers were used in PCR. Original methodology: Later reanalysis found approximately 80 million unique TCR beta chains, approximately 11 million of them shared. Generated by immunoSEQ multiplex PCR, the TCRdb table keeps only in-frame clones and is missing some. V and J calls and clone size follow that table, whereas D and trimming were derived from the DNA. The sample lists some 180,000 clones, around 80% occurring once. The V end was cut by 2 bases, the J end by 0 bases, with 5 bases between. The CDR3 spans 12 residues. Per germline, CDR1 GTSNPN and CDR2 SVGIG (reference sequence). Details on this clone: Antigen: not known.

Source material: PBMCs. The source of this sequence is a girl between 10 and 17 years old in good health and CMV-seropositive. The chain couples TRBV30 to TRBJ2-7; D remains ambiguous. The CDR3: CAWSLSSYEQYF. CDR3 DNA: TGTGCCTGGAGTTTGAGCTCCTACGAGCAGTACTTC.